This T cell receptor (beta chain) stems from a study of T cell responses to AZD1222 COVID-19 vaccine. On this clone: No antigen is known for it.

The data were produced by immunoSEQ multiplex PCR, yet TCRdb's version contains in-frame clones alone and is incomplete. Of around 61,000 clones in the sample, around 85% were seen once. Broader study findings: Spike was spanned by vaccine-associated CD4 TCRs, which were dominant at 160-218 and 743-854. Seropositive AZD1222 recipients at baseline numbered only 5 or 6.

Per the germline V gene, CDR1 is LNHNV and CDR2 is YYDKDF (reference sequence). Germline trimming cut 0 bases from V and 4 bases from J; bases unmatched to any gene: 5. The CDR3 has 15 residues. The sample in question was peripheral blood, obtained on day 0 of AZD1222 vaccination. This receptor was taken from an adult in good health. The chain combines TRBV15 with TRBJ1-1; TRBD1 matches 7 bases. Here the CDR3 DNA reads TGTGCCACCAGCAGAGATCACGCAGGGGGCACTGAAGCTTTCTTT. Its translation: CATSRDHAGGTEAFF.